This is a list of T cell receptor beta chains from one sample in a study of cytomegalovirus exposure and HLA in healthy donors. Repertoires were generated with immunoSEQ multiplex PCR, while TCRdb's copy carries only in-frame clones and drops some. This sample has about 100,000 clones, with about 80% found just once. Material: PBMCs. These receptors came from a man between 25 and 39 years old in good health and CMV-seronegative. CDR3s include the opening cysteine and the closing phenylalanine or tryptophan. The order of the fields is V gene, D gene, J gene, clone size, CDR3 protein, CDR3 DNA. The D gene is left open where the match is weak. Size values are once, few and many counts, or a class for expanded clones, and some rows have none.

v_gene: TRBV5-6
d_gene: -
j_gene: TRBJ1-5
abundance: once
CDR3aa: CASSNRVGFGTQPQHF
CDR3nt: TGTGCCAGCAGCAACAGGGTGGGATTCGGTACTCAGCCCCAGCATTTT

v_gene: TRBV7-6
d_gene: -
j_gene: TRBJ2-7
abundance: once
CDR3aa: CASSSYQGYEQYF
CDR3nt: TGTGCCAGCAGCTCATACCAGGGTTACGAGCAGTACTTC

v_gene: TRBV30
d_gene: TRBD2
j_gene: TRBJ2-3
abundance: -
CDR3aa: CAWSVPAGGGADTQYF
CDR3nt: TGTGCCTGGAGTGTCCCCGCGGGAGGGGGAGCAGATACGCAGTATTTT

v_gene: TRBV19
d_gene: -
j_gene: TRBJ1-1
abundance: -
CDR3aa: CASSTRVNTEAFF
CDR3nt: TGTGCCAGTAGTACCCGAGTGAACACTGAAGCTTTCTTT

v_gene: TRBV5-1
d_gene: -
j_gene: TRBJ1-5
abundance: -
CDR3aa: CASSLGTVSNQPQHF
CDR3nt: TGCGCCAGCAGCTTGGGGACAGTTAGCAATCAGCCCCAGCATTTT

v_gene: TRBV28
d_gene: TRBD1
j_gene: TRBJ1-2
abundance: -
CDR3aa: CASSLSGTGVWSNYGYTF
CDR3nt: TGTGCCAGCAGTTTGTCCGGGACAGGGGTCTGGTCGAACTATGGCTACACCTTC

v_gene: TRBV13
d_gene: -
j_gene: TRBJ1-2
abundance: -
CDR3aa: CASSWGRDGRYGYTF
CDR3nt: TGTGCCAGCAGCTGGGGGAGGGACGGGAGGTATGGCTACACCTTC

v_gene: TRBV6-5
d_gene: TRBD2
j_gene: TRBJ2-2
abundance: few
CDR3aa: CASSPPGGNTGELFF
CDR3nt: TGTGCCAGCAGTCCTCCGGGGGGAAACACCGGGGAGCTGTTTTTT

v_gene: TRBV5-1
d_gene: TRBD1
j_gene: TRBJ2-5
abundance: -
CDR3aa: CASSSGQQETQYF
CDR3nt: TGCGCCAGCAGCTCGGGACAGCAAGAGACCCAGTACTTC

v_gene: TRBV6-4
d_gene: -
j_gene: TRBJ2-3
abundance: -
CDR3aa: CASSDSETNTDTQYF
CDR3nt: TGTGCCAGCAGTGACTCAGAGACAAACACAGATACGCAGTATTTT

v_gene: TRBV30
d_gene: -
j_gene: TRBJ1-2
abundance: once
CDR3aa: CACASGIGVGYTF
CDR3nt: TGTGCCTGCGCCTCGGGGATAGGAGTTGGCTACACCTTC

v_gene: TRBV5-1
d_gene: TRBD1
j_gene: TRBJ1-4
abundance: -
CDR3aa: CASSRGQGLREQNEKLFF
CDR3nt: TGCGCCAGCAGCCGTGGACAGGGGCTAAGGGAACAAAATGAAAAACTGTTTTTT

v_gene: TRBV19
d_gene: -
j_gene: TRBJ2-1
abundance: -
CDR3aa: CASKIMSSYNEQFF
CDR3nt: TGTGCCAGTAAAATCATGAGCTCCTACAATGAGCAGTTCTTC

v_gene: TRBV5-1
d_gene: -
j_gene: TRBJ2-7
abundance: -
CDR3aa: CASRRTGARERGGYEQYF
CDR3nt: TGCGCCAGCAGGCGGACAGGGGCGCGGGAGCGGGGGGGATACGAGCAGTACTTC

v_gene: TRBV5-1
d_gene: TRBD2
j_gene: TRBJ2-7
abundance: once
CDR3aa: CASSLVSSGGEQYF
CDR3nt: TGCGCCAGCAGCTTGGTGTCTAGCGGGGGCGAGCAGTACTTC

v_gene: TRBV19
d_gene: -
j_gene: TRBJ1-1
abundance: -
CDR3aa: CASSIDPVNTEAFF
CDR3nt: TGTGCCAGTAGTATAGACCCAGTTAACACTGAAGCTTTCTTT

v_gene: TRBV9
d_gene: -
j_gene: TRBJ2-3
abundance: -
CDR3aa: CASSARQISNTDTQYF
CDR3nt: TGTGCCAGCAGCGCGCGACAGATCTCCAACACAGATACGCAGTATTTT

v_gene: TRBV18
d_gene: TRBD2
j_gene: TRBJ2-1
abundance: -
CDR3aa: CASSRRLAGESYNEQFF
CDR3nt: TGTGCCAGCTCACGGAGATTAGCGGGAGAGTCCTACAATGAGCAGTTCTTC

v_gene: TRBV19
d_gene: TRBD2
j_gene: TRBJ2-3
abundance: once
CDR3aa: CASSIGGVSTDTQYF
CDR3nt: TGTGCCAGTAGTATCGGGGGGGTCAGCACAGATACGCAGTATTTT

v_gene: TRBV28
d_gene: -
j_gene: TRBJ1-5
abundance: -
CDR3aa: CASSLGGIFSNQPQHF
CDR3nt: TGTGCCAGCAGTTTAGGAGGGATATTCAGCAATCAGCCCCAGCATTTT

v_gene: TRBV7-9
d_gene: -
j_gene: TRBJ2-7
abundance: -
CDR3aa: CASRFQAGEQYF
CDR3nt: TGTGCCAGCAGATTTCAGGCGGGGGAGCAGTACTTC

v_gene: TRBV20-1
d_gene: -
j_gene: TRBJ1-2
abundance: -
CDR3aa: CSVSDPAFYTF
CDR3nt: TGCAGTGTCTCAGATCCTGCTTTCTACACCTTC

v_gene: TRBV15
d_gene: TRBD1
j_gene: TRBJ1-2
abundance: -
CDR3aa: CATSVFRGSNYGYTF
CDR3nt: TGTGCCACCAGCGTTTTCAGGGGGTCCAACTATGGCTACACCTTC

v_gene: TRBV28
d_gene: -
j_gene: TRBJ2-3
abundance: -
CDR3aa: CASGGINPDTQYF
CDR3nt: TGTGCCAGCGGCGGTATAAACCCAGATACGCAGTATTTT

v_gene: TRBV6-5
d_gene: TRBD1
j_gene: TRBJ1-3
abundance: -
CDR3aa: CASSYADRDSGNTIYF
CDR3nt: TGTGCCAGCAGTTACGCCGACAGGGACTCTGGAAACACCATATATTTT

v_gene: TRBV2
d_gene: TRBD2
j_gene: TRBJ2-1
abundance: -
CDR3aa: CASRGLAGEDNEQFF
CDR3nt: TGTGCCAGCAGGGGACTAGCGGGAGAGGACAATGAGCAGTTCTTC

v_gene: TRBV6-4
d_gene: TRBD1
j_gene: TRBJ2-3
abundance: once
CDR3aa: CASSAGQSTDTQYF
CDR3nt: TGTGCCAGCAGTGCGGGACAGTCCACAGATACGCAGTATTTT

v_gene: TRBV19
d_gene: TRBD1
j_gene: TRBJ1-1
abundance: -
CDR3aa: CASSATGTYTEAFF
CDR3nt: TGTGCCAGTAGTGCGACAGGGACATACACTGAAGCTTTCTTT

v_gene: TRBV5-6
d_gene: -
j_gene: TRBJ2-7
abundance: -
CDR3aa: CASRPIGEPYEQYF
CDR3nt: TGTGCCAGCAGACCGATCGGGGAGCCCTACGAGCAGTACTTC

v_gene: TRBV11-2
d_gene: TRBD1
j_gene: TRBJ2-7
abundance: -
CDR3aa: CASSPPETGEPGHEQYF
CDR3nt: TGTGCCAGCAGCCCCCCGGAAACAGGGGAGCCGGGCCACGAGCAGTACTTC

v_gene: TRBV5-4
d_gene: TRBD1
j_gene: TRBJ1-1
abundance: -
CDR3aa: CASSLDTGGLAFF
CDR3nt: TGTGCCAGCAGCTTGGACACAGGGGGCTTGGCTTTCTTT

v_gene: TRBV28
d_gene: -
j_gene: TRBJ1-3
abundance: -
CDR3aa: CASSPPDRRSGNTIYF
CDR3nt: TGTGCCAGCAGTCCCCCCGACAGGCGCTCTGGAAACACCATATATTTT

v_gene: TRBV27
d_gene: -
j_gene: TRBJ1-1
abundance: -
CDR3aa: CASSFSTGNTEAFF
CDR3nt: TGTGCCAGCAGTTTTTCGACAGGGAACACTGAAGCTTTCTTT

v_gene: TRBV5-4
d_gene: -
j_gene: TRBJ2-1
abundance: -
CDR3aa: CASSLASEQFF
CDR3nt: TGTGCCAGCAGCTTGGCGAGCGAGCAGTTCTTC

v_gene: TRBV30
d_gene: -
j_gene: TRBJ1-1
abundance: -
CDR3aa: CAWSVRAAFGVTEAFF
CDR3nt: TGTGCCTGGAGTGTACGGGCGGCATTCGGGGTGACTGAAGCTTTCTTT

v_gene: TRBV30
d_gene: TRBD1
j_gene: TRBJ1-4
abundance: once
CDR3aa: CAWSMDRGREKLFF
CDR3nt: TGTGCCTGGAGCATGGACAGGGGGCGAGAAAAACTGTTTTTT

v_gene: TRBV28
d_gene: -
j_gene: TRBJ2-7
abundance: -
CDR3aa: CASTRSGATSEQYF
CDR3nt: TGTGCCAGCACGAGGTCAGGGGCGACTTCTGAGCAGTACTTC

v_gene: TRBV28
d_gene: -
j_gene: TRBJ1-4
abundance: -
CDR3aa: CASSLTHGYEKLFF
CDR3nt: TGTGCCAGCTCCCTCACCCACGGGTATGAAAAACTGTTTTTT

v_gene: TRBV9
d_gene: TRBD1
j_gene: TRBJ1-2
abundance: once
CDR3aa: CASSVGGQGEGGYTF
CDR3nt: TGTGCCAGCAGCGTAGGGGGACAGGGGGAAGGGGGCTACACCTTC

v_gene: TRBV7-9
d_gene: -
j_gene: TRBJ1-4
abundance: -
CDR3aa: CASSLSGGGEKLFF
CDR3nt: TGTGCCAGCAGCTTAAGCGGGGGTGGAGAAAAACTGTTTTTT

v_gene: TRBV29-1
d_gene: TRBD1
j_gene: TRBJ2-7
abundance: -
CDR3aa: CSVEGTGSNEQYF
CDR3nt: TGCAGCGTTGAAGGGACAGGGTCCAACGAGCAGTACTTC

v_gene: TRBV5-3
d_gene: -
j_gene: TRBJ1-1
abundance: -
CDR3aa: CARNASNTEAFF
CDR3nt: TGTGCCAGAAATGCGTCGAACACTGAAGCTTTCTTT

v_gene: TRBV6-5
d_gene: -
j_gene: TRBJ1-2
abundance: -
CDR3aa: CASSYLTSAYGYTF
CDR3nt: TGTGCCAGCAGTTACTTAACGTCCGCGTATGGCTACACCTTC